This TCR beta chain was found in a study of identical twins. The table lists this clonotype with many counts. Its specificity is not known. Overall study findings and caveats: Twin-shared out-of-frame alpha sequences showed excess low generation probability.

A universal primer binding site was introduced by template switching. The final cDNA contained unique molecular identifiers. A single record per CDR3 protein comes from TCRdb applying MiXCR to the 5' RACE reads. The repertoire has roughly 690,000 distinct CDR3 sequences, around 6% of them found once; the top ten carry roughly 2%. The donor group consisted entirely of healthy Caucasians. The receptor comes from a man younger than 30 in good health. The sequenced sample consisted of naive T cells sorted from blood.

CDR3 sequence reads: CSAEGGLSNQPQHF. For the CDR3, the DNA is TGCAGTGCCGAGGGCGGTCTTAGCAATCAGCCCCAGCATTTT. J is TRBJ1-5 and V is TRBV20-1; D remains ambiguous. Germline CDR1 reads DFQATT; CDR2 reads SNEGSKA (reference sequence). V lost 6 bases to trimming and J lost 0 bases, with 12 bases between them. This CDR3 region has 14 residues.